Listed here are 9 T cell receptor beta chains from one sample, sequenced in a study of blood T cell repertoires in COVID-19. TCRdb's table, derived via immunoSEQ multiplex PCR, lists solely in-frame clones and lacks some. The repertoire holds about 130,000 clones, with about 70% as singletons. Sample: peripheral blood. The receptor set was obtained from an older woman with acute or convalescent COVID-19.

The chain couples TRBV29-1 to TRBJ2-7; 8 nucleotides agree with TRBD1. Germline values: CDR1 SQVTM, CDR2 ANQGSEA. The trim removed 3 bases at V and 5 bases at J, leaving 3 bases unmatched. CDR3 size: 12 residues. The DNA of the CDR3 is TGCAGCGTTGATACAGGGGGTAACGAGCAGTACTTC. This encodes CSVDTGGNEQYF.

The chain links TRBV28 to TRBJ1-2; 7 bases agree with TRBD1. Germline V CDR1 and CDR2: MDHEN, SYDVKM. The CDR3 is made up of 14 amino acids. The V segment lost 5 bases and the J segment 4 bases; nucleotides outside the gene matches: 7. CDR3 region: CASSRPGQSYGYTF. CDR3 nucleotides: TGTGCCAGCAGTCGACCGGGACAGTCCTATGGCTACACCTTC.

The chain has TRBV3-1 (or the pseudogene TRBV3-2) and TRBJ1-3; the match to TRBD1 covers 9 bases. The CDR3 runs 15 residues. Germline V gene data show CDR1 as LGHDT and CDR2 as YNNKEL (reference sequence). Trimming cost V 5 bases and J 3 bases; bases outside gene matches: 5. The CDR3: CASSTPGQGGNTIYF. The CDR3 bases are TGTGCCAGCAGCACGCCGGGACAGGGTGGAAACACCATATATTTT.

V usage is TRBV6-5 and J usage is TRBJ2-5, with 8 positions matching TRBD1. This CDR3 region has 15 residues. CDR1 is MNHEY and CDR2 is SVGAGI in the germline V gene. The V and J ends lost 2 bases and 5 bases, in that order; junction bases with no gene match: 7. The CDR3 nucleotides read TGTGCCAGCAGTTACGGGATGGACAGGGATGAGACCCAGTACTTC. This gives the protein CASSYGMDRDETQYF.

V and J are TRBV7-9 and TRBJ2-6; weak D call: TRBD2 (6 bases). CDR3 length equals 18 residues. The ends were cut back, 5 bases at V and 4 bases at J, with 21 bases in the middle. The germline CDR1 and CDR2 sequences are SEHNR and FQNEAQ (reference sequence). CDR3 sequence (DNA): TGTGCCAGCAGCCCTCCGCGGGGACGTAGCTCGGGGGCCAACGTCCTGACTTTC. Translation: CASSPPRGRSSGANVLTF.

This clone has ten or more counts. The J gene is TRBJ1-5, the V gene TRBV10-3; D unclear. The CDR3 has 15 amino acids. Trimming cost V 4 bases and J 4 bases, with 14 bases left between them. The V gene's germline CDR1 is ENHRY and CDR2 SYGVKD. The CDR3 region has the DNA TGTGCCATCAGTGGTGAACTCGGCAGGAATCAGCCCCAGCATTTT. Translation gives CAISGELGRNQPQHF.

This clone has more than one count but fewer than ten. V and J are TRBV27 and TRBJ2-6; TRBD1 matches at 8 bases. From germline, CDR1 is MNHEY and CDR2 SMNVEV (reference sequence). With V trimmed by 5 bases and J by 1 base, 7 bases remained unmatched. The CDR3 is made up of 17 amino acids. CDR3 nucleotide sequence: TGTGCCAGCAGTCAGATAGGACAGGGATCTGGGGCCAACGTCCTGACTTTC. Translation gives CASSQIGQGSGANVLTF.

The chain uses TRBV5-5 and TRBJ1-1; possibly TRBD1 for D (6 bases). Germline loops: CDR1 SGHKS, CDR2 YYEKEE (reference sequence). CDR3 length: 17 amino acids. The ends were cut back, 1 base at V and 0 bases at J, with 16 bases in the middle. In DNA, the CDR3 is TGTGCCAGCAGCTTGACTCTCCCGGGACAACTGAACACTGAAGCTTTCTTT. This encodes CASSLTLPGQLNTEAFF.

Ten or more counts support this clone. Different DNA sequences within this sample yield the same CDR3. J is TRBJ2-7 and V is TRBV18; D gene ambiguous. V was cut by 5 bases and J by 6 bases, with 8 bases left in between. Germline V gene sequence: CDR1 KGHSH, CDR2 LQKENI. The CDR3 totals 11 residues. The CDR3 is CASSKLAEQYF. In DNA, the CDR3 is TGTGCCAGCTCAAAATTGGCCGAGCAGTACTTC.